These 7 T cell receptor beta chains were sequenced from one sample in a study of beta chain features in type 1 diabetes. Study-wide points: Moderate yet significant TCRB CDR3 shortening was seen in Type 1 diabetes patients in all four CD4+ subsets.

Since all of the isolated RNA was reverse transcribed, expressed TCRB transcripts were what got sequenced. Sequencing used immunoSEQ multiplex PCR; TCRdb keeps in-frame clones, though not all of them. The sample has 100,000 to 150,000 clones, approximately 15% seen once. These receptors lack a known antigen. The sequenced sample consisted of central memory CD4+ T cells from blood. These receptors were taken from a man aged 18 to 30 with type 1 diabetes.

This clone was observed a handful of times. The genes are TRBV30 and TRBJ2-1; unclear D gene. V gave up 3 bases and J gave up 4 bases, with 16 bases separating them. The CDR3 is made up of 15 amino acids. CDR1 GTSNPN and CDR2 SVGIG come from the germline V gene (reference sequence). CDR3 bases: TGTGCCTGGAGCTCGCCTAGTCGGTTATACAATGAGCAGTTCTTC. This translates into CAWSSPSRLYNEQFF.

The chain combines TRBV7-3 with TRBJ2-1; no firm D call. The germline V gene has CDR1 SGHTA and CDR2 FQGTGA. The CDR3 contains 16 residues. V was pared by 1 base and J by 0 bases, with 10 bases between. CDR3 amino acids: CASSLSFPSSYNEQFF. In DNA, the CDR3 is TGTGCCAGCAGCTTAAGTTTCCCGAGCTCCTACAATGAGCAGTTCTTC.

The chain is built from TRBV29-1 and TRBJ2-1, with 8 bases aligning to TRBD1. After removal of 7 bases from V and 0 bases from J, the junction contained 2 bases not matched to a gene. The CDR3 extends over 13 amino acids. Germline CDR1 is SQVTM and CDR2 is ANQGSEA. CDR3 sequence (DNA): TGCAGCGCTGGACAGGGCTCCTACAATGAGCAGTTCTTC. This translates into CSAGQGSYNEQFF.

V is TRBV6-5 and J is TRBJ2-1; either TRBD1 or TRBD2 may supply D (5 bases each). V lost 2 bases and J 7 bases, leaving 18 bases between the germline ends. This CDR3 has 16 residues. Germline CDR1 reads MNHEY; CDR2 reads SVGAGI. The CDR3, as DNA: TGTGCCAGCAGTTACCTCGGGACCGGTTTGGTAAATGAGCAGTTCTTC. As protein: CASSYLGTGLVNEQFF.

This clone was seen only a few times. The chain joins TRBV19 to TRBJ2-7, with 11 bases aligning to TRBD2. Trimming took 5 bases from V and 4 from J; bases not matched to a gene: 4. Germline-derived CDR1 and CDR2 are LNHDA and SQIVND (reference sequence). The CDR3 has 14 amino acids. CDR3 sequence: CASSRGTSGYEQYF. The CDR3 DNA follows: TGTGCCAGTAGTCGAGGGACTAGCGGATACGAGCAGTACTTC. Full variable domain (rest looked up from reference TRBV19 and TRBJ2-7): DGGITQSPKYLFRKEGQNVTLSCEQNLNHDAMYWYRQDPGQGLRLIYYSQIVNDFQKGDIAEGYSVSREKKESFPLTVTSAQKNPTAFYLCASSRGTSGYEQYFGPGTRLTVT.

This clone was counted only a few times. Given a far larger clone just one base away, this is likely a sequencing read error. The chain uses TRBV29-1 and TRBJ2-2; D ambiguous. The germline V gene encodes CDR1 SQVTM and CDR2 ANQGSEA. This CDR3 region has 12 residues. DNA for the CDR3: TGCTGCGGTAGGGTGGTGGCCGGGGAGCTGTTTTTT. Amino acid sequence: CCGRVVAGELFF.

The rearrangement uses TRBV5-1 and TRBJ2-7; tentative D call: TRBD2 (6 bases). This CDR3 has 14 amino acids. Trimming took 1 base from V and 5 from J, leaving 13 bases between them. CDR1 SGHRS and CDR2 YFSETQ come from the germline V gene. The CDR3 nucleotides are TGCGCCAGCAGCTTGACCGGGACTTCGGACGAGCAGTACTTC. It yields the protein CASSLTGTSDEQYF.